This record looks at one TCR beta chain sequence and its context. The clone's antigen remains unknown. No much larger clone exists at a distance of one base, and base qualities are not known. These data belong to a study of blood T cell repertoires in COVID-19 (dated by TCRdb to about 2020). With regard to the full study: Samples from collaborators originated in the United States, Italy and Spain and spanned both the acute and convalescent phases of COVID-19. The samples were drawn from two sources: the first 160 participants of the ongoing ImmuneRACE study, and some 1,300 subjects contributed by 6 global collaborators. Subjects who had been exposed to COVID-19, were actively infected with it, or had recovered from it provided the deeply sampled blood TCRbeta repertoires that made up the dataset. Nearly every sample came with metadata listing a de-identified subject ID, COVID-19 status, age in years and sex. The prospective study material was composed of cDNA or gDNA derived from T cells, B-cell-depleted T cells, or PBMCs. Where available, HLA class I and class II types were taken from metadata supplied by the sample provider and were not determined by assay-based typing. The repertoires were released in a freely available public database intended as a resource for research on the immune response to SARS-CoV-2. The research as a whole found: Clinical and demographic metadata were provided uncurated, with the amount varying by source and participant.

TCRbeta CDR3 regions were amplified from genomic DNA using the immunoSEQ Assay, a bias-controlled multiplex PCR. Per the source publication's procedure: The number of nucleated cells in each sample was estimated by amplification of reference gene primers within the assay. To quantify the absolute abundance of each unique TCRbeta CDR3 rearrangement, sequence reads were collapsed and filtered. Productive Simpson clonality was computed per sample as the square root of Simpson's diversity index over productive rearrangements. Held by TCRdb, this immuneACCESS table contains in-frame sequences only and omits some clones. Under half of the omission traces to an unresolved V gene where checked; the cause of the rest is unknown. V and J calls and clone size come straight from that table; D and trimming were deduced from the DNA. This sample comprises about 100,000 clones, over 75% of them detected only once. The ten most abundant clones make up approximately 5.6% of the sample.

The collaborating institutions used their own protocols to collect whole blood in K2EDTA tubes. For TCRbeta analysis, collaborators shipped samples as frozen whole blood, isolated PBMCs, or DNA extracted from either of those sample types. CDR1 and CDR2 were assigned from the germline V gene as KGHSH and LQKENI. The CDR3 has 16 amino acids, counting the end cysteine and phenylalanine. Left in the record is the CDR3 DNA by itself, 48 bases read in frame from the first base. V is clipped by 3 bases and J by 2 bases, and the sequence between their germline boundaries is 13 bases long. What was sequenced was peripheral blood. This chain is built from TRBV18 and TRBJ2-2; D gene: possibly TRBD1, on 5 matching bases. The source of this sequence is a human donor in a cohort sampled during active COVID-19. In nucleotide form, the sequence is TGTGCCAGCTCACCCCAGCGACAGTTAAACACCGGGGAGCTGTTTTTT. Its protein reads: CASSPQRQLNTGELFF.